Listed below are T cell receptor beta chains from one sample, sequenced in a study of radiotherapy plus CTLA-4 blockade in lung cancer. Sequenced by immunoSEQ multiplex PCR; TCRdb stores in-frame clones only, minus some. This table has 60,000 to 85,000 clones, 85% to 90% appearing once. Sequencing was performed on peripheral blood, taken from a patient treated with radiotherapy plus ipilimumab. These receptors were obtained from a human donor with non-small cell lung cancer who had stable disease on radiotherapy plus ipilimumab. Each CDR3 is given with its conserved first and last residue. The order of the fields is D gene, V gene, clone size, J gene, CDR3 length, CDR3 DNA, CDR3 protein. D genes are given only for firm matches. For some rows the clone size is stated as once, few or many, or as a class when expanded; others skip it.

d_call: TRBD2
v_call: TRBV13
clone_size: -
j_call: TRBJ2-3
cdr3_length: 15
cdr3_nt: TGTGCCAGCAGCCCAGGGAGGGGCGCGGGAGATACGCAGTATTTT
cdr3_aa: CASSPGRGAGDTQYF

d_call: TRBD2
v_call: TRBV5-1
clone_size: -
j_call: TRBJ2-1
cdr3_length: 14
cdr3_nt: TGCGCCAGCATCGAGACTAGCGGGATCAATGAGCAGTTCTTC
cdr3_aa: CASIETSGINEQFF

d_call: -
v_call: TRBV5-1
clone_size: -
j_call: TRBJ2-1
cdr3_length: 13
cdr3_nt: TGCGCCAGCAGCGTCGGACTGGACAATGAGCAGTTCTTC
cdr3_aa: CASSVGLDNEQFF

d_call: -
v_call: TRBV25-1
clone_size: -
j_call: TRBJ2-6
cdr3_length: 15
cdr3_nt: TGTGCCAGCAGTCTAACAGGGTTTGGGGCCAACGTCCTGACTTTC
cdr3_aa: CASSLTGFGANVLTF

d_call: TRBD1
v_call: TRBV28
clone_size: -
j_call: TRBJ1-4
cdr3_length: 15
cdr3_nt: TGTGCCAGCAGTTTGCCCGGGACAGGGCGAGAAAAACTGTTTTTT
cdr3_aa: CASSLPGTGREKLFF

d_call: TRBD1
v_call: TRBV5-1
clone_size: -
j_call: TRBJ2-7
cdr3_length: 13
cdr3_nt: TGCGCCAGCAGCGTGGACAGGGGCGGGGAGCAGTACTTC
cdr3_aa: CASSVDRGGEQYF

d_call: -
v_call: TRBV28
clone_size: -
j_call: TRBJ1-2
cdr3_length: 16
cdr3_nt: TGTGCCAGCCGGGGGCCAAATGAGGGATCCAACTATGGCTACACCTTC
cdr3_aa: CASRGPNEGSNYGYTF

d_call: -
v_call: TRBV28
clone_size: few
j_call: TRBJ2-3
cdr3_length: 11
cdr3_nt: TGTGCCAGCAGGACAGTGGGTACGCAGTATTTT
cdr3_aa: CASRTVGTQYF

d_call: TRBD2
v_call: TRBV5-1
clone_size: -
j_call: TRBJ2-1
cdr3_length: 15
cdr3_nt: TGCGCCGGCAGGCCGACTAGCGGGAGCTACAATGAGCAGTTCTTC
cdr3_aa: CAGRPTSGSYNEQFF

d_call: -
v_call: TRBV5-1
clone_size: -
j_call: TRBJ1-1
cdr3_length: 13
cdr3_nt: TGCGCCAGCAGCACGGACGGAGACACTGAAGCTTTCTTT
cdr3_aa: CASSTDGDTEAFF

d_call: TRBD2
v_call: TRBV7-6
clone_size: -
j_call: TRBJ2-2
cdr3_length: 16
cdr3_nt: TGTGCCAGCTCAGGGAGGGGCGGGCTGAACACCGGGGAGCTGTTTTTT
cdr3_aa: CASSGRGGLNTGELFF

d_call: TRBD1
v_call: TRBV7-2
clone_size: -
j_call: TRBJ1-5
cdr3_length: 15
cdr3_nt: TGTGCCAGCAGCTTAGAAAACAGGGGGTATCAGCCCCAGCATTTT
cdr3_aa: CASSLENRGYQPQHF

d_call: TRBD1
v_call: TRBV30
clone_size: -
j_call: TRBJ1-2
cdr3_length: 12
cdr3_nt: TGTGCCTGGAGCGACAGGGGGGGAGGCTACACCTTC
cdr3_aa: CAWSDRGGGYTF

d_call: -
v_call: TRBV5-1
clone_size: -
j_call: TRBJ2-1
cdr3_length: 14
cdr3_nt: TGCGCCAGCAGCTTGGTCCAGGATCCGGATGAGCAGTTCTTC
cdr3_aa: CASSLVQDPDEQFF

d_call: TRBD2
v_call: TRBV6-1
clone_size: -
j_call: TRBJ2-5
cdr3_length: 14
cdr3_nt: TGTGCCAGCAGGGGACTAGCGGGAGATGAGACCCAGTACTTC
cdr3_aa: CASRGLAGDETQYF

d_call: TRBD1
v_call: TRBV7-9
clone_size: -
j_call: TRBJ1-4
cdr3_length: 16
cdr3_nt: TGTGCCAGCAGCTTAGCCGCCGGCAGGGGGCGTGAAAAACTGTTTTTT
cdr3_aa: CASSLAAGRGREKLFF

d_call: -
v_call: TRBV1
clone_size: -
j_call: TRBJ2-1
cdr3_length: 17
cdr3_nt: TGCACCAGCAGCCAAGATCGATGGAGGACAACTAACAATGAGCAGTTCTTC
cdr3_aa: CTSSQDRWRTTNNEQFF

d_call: -
v_call: TRBV6-1
clone_size: -
j_call: TRBJ2-2
cdr3_length: 13
cdr3_nt: TGTGCCAGCTCCCTCTGGGACACCGGGGAGCTGTTTTTT
cdr3_aa: CASSLWDTGELFF

d_call: TRBD1
v_call: TRBV5-1
clone_size: -
j_call: TRBJ2-1
cdr3_length: 15
cdr3_nt: TGCGCCAGCACCAAAACAGGGGGCCCCTACAATGAGCAGTTCTTC
cdr3_aa: CASTKTGGPYNEQFF

d_call: -
v_call: TRBV21-1
clone_size: once
j_call: TRBJ1-5
cdr3_length: 17
cdr3_nt: TGTGCCAGCAGGAGAAAGACAGGCGTCTATAGCAATCAGCCCCAGCATTTT
cdr3_aa: CASRRKTGVYSNQPQHF

d_call: TRBD1
v_call: TRBV27
clone_size: -
j_call: TRBJ1-2
cdr3_length: 14
cdr3_nt: TGTGCCAGCAGCTTACGGGGACAGAAGGATGGCTACACCTTC
cdr3_aa: CASSLRGQKDGYTF

d_call: -
v_call: TRBV27
clone_size: once
j_call: TRBJ1-4
cdr3_length: 21
cdr3_nt: TGTGCCAGCAGTTTACCCCGTCAGGGCACGTTAGGAAATTCGTTAAGAGAAAAACTGTTTTTT
cdr3_aa: CASSLPRQGTLGNSLREKLFF

d_call: TRBD2
v_call: TRBV11-2
clone_size: -
j_call: TRBJ2-5
cdr3_length: 11
cdr3_nt: TGTGCCAGCAGCCCGGGGGGGACCCAGTACTTC
cdr3_aa: CASSPGGTQYF

d_call: -
v_call: TRBV23-1
clone_size: -
j_call: TRBJ1-2
cdr3_length: 13
cdr3_nt: TGCGCCAGCAGTGGCCCCGCTAACTATGGCTACACCTTC
cdr3_aa: CASSGPANYGYTF

d_call: -
v_call: TRBV28
clone_size: -
j_call: TRBJ2-1
cdr3_length: 11
cdr3_nt: TGTGCCAGCAGTGAGGACAATGAGCAGTTCTTC
cdr3_aa: CASSEDNEQFF

d_call: -
v_call: TRBV25-1
clone_size: few
j_call: TRBJ2-4
cdr3_length: 17
cdr3_nt: TGTGCCAGCAGTGAGAAGACAGGAGTCCGGGCCAAAAACATTCAGTACTTC
cdr3_aa: CASSEKTGVRAKNIQYF

d_call: -
v_call: TRBV18
clone_size: -
j_call: TRBJ2-2
cdr3_length: 14
cdr3_nt: TGTGCCAGCTCACCAGTTACGAACACCGGGGAGCTGTTTTTT
cdr3_aa: CASSPVTNTGELFF

d_call: TRBD2
v_call: TRBV9
clone_size: few
j_call: TRBJ2-3
cdr3_length: 18
cdr3_nt: TGTGCCAGCAGCGCCTACCTAATAGCGGGGGGAAGCACAGATACGCAGTATTTT
cdr3_aa: CASSAYLIAGGSTDTQYF

d_call: -
v_call: TRBV5-1
clone_size: once
j_call: TRBJ2-1
cdr3_length: 15
cdr3_nt: TGCGCCAGCAGCTTGGGGCGGACGCAGTTCAATGAGCAGTTCTTC
cdr3_aa: CASSLGRTQFNEQFF

d_call: -
v_call: TRBV27
clone_size: -
j_call: TRBJ1-5
cdr3_length: 14
cdr3_nt: TGTGCCAGCAGTTTATCAGGGGATTATCAGCCCCAGCATTTT
cdr3_aa: CASSLSGDYQPQHF

d_call: TRBD2
v_call: TRBV2
clone_size: -
j_call: TRBJ2-3
cdr3_length: 15
cdr3_nt: TGTGCCAGCAGAGTAGCGGGGGGGCGCACAGATACGCAGTATTTT
cdr3_aa: CASRVAGGRTDTQYF

d_call: TRBD1
v_call: TRBV5-1
clone_size: -
j_call: TRBJ1-1
cdr3_length: 15
cdr3_nt: TGCGCCAGCAGCGTGGACAGGCTAAGGGACACTGAAGCTTTCTTT
cdr3_aa: CASSVDRLRDTEAFF

d_call: TRBD1
v_call: TRBV6-1
clone_size: -
j_call: TRBJ1-2
cdr3_length: 13
cdr3_nt: TGTGCCAGCAGTTGGGACAGGACTGGTGGCTACACCTTC
cdr3_aa: CASSWDRTGGYTF

d_call: -
v_call: TRBV7-8
clone_size: -
j_call: TRBJ2-3
cdr3_length: 13
cdr3_nt: TGTGCCAGCCGATTCGTGGGGGCAGATACGCAGTATTTT
cdr3_aa: CASRFVGADTQYF

d_call: -
v_call: TRBV7-2
clone_size: -
j_call: TRBJ1-2
cdr3_length: 16
cdr3_nt: TGTGCCAGCAGCTTAGGTGGAGCATTGGTCAACTATGGCTACACCTTC
cdr3_aa: CASSLGGALVNYGYTF

d_call: TRBD1
v_call: TRBV5-6
clone_size: -
j_call: TRBJ2-5
cdr3_length: 14
cdr3_nt: TGTGCCAGCAGCCGAGACAGGGGAGGAGAGACCCAGTACTTC
cdr3_aa: CASSRDRGGETQYF

d_call: -
v_call: TRBV6-5
clone_size: -
j_call: TRBJ2-2
cdr3_length: 15
cdr3_nt: TGTGCCAGCAGATCTAACAGGGTAGACACCGGGGAGCTGTTTTTT
cdr3_aa: CASRSNRVDTGELFF

d_call: -
v_call: TRBV28
clone_size: -
j_call: TRBJ1-4
cdr3_length: 11
cdr3_nt: TGTGCCAGCAGTGTTAATGAAAAACTGTTTTTT
cdr3_aa: CASSVNEKLFF

d_call: -
v_call: TRBV19
clone_size: few
j_call: TRBJ1-4
cdr3_length: 13
cdr3_nt: TGTGCCAGTAGTATCCTACCTAATGAAAAACTGTTTTTT
cdr3_aa: CASSILPNEKLFF

d_call: TRBD2
v_call: TRBV9
clone_size: -
j_call: TRBJ2-3
cdr3_length: 15
cdr3_nt: TGTGCCAGCAGCGTAGGGACGGGGGGGCCAGATACGCAGTATTTT
cdr3_aa: CASSVGTGGPDTQYF

d_call: -
v_call: TRBV28
clone_size: -
j_call: TRBJ1-5
cdr3_length: 19
cdr3_nt: TGTGCCAGCAGTTTGTCACTTTACTGGCGGGAGGGGTGGAATCAGCCCCAGCATTTT
cdr3_aa: CASSLSLYWREGWNQPQHF

d_call: TRBD2
v_call: TRBV7-2
clone_size: few
j_call: TRBJ2-7
cdr3_length: 15
cdr3_nt: TGTGCCAGCAGCTTAGCAGCGGGAGTGTCCTACGAGCAGTACTTC
cdr3_aa: CASSLAAGVSYEQYF

d_call: -
v_call: TRBV2
clone_size: -
j_call: TRBJ2-7
cdr3_length: 14
cdr3_nt: TGTGCCAGCAGTGAAGGACGGCCCTCCTACGAGCAGTACTTC
cdr3_aa: CASSEGRPSYEQYF

d_call: TRBD2
v_call: TRBV5-4
clone_size: once
j_call: TRBJ2-7
cdr3_length: 15
cdr3_nt: TGTGCCAGCAGTTTGGGACTAGCGGGGGACTACGAGCAGTACTTC
cdr3_aa: CASSLGLAGDYEQYF

d_call: -
v_call: TRBV5-1
clone_size: -
j_call: TRBJ1-1
cdr3_length: 14
cdr3_nt: TGCGCCAGCAGCACCGGGACCGCGAACACTGAAGCTTTCTTT
cdr3_aa: CASSTGTANTEAFF

d_call: TRBD1
v_call: TRBV27
clone_size: -
j_call: TRBJ1-1
cdr3_length: 16
cdr3_nt: TGTGCCAGCAGTTTATCTGGCAGGGGGCAGGGAACTGAAGCTTTCTTT
cdr3_aa: CASSLSGRGQGTEAFF

d_call: TRBD1
v_call: TRBV5-1
clone_size: -
j_call: TRBJ1-1
cdr3_length: 15
cdr3_nt: TGCGCCAGCAGCCTCGACGGACAGGGAAACACTGAAGCTTTCTTT
cdr3_aa: CASSLDGQGNTEAFF

d_call: TRBD2
v_call: TRBV7-9
clone_size: once
j_call: TRBJ2-1
cdr3_length: 17
cdr3_nt: TGTGCCAGCAGCTCGGGACTAGCGGGGTTAATTTACAATGAGCAGTTCTTC
cdr3_aa: CASSSGLAGLIYNEQFF

d_call: -
v_call: TRBV7-9
clone_size: -
j_call: TRBJ1-1
cdr3_length: 16
cdr3_nt: TGTGCCAGCAGTTGGCGGACTCAGTTGGGGGACACTGAAGCTTTCTTT
cdr3_aa: CASSWRTQLGDTEAFF

d_call: -
v_call: TRBV19
clone_size: -
j_call: TRBJ2-3
cdr3_length: 14
cdr3_nt: TGTGCCAGTAGTATGGGGACACCCACAGATACGCAGTATTTT
cdr3_aa: CASSMGTPTDTQYF

d_call: TRBD1
v_call: TRBV5-1
clone_size: -
j_call: TRBJ1-6
cdr3_length: 18
cdr3_nt: TGCGCCAGCAGCTTGGCCGGGCCGAATAGGGGGCTGGTATCACCCCTCCACTTT
cdr3_aa: CASSLAGPNRGLVSPLHF

d_call: TRBD1
v_call: TRBV6-1
clone_size: -
j_call: TRBJ1-4
cdr3_length: 14
cdr3_nt: TGTGCCAGCAGGAGGGACAGGGAACATGAAAAACTGTTTTTT
cdr3_aa: CASRRDREHEKLFF

d_call: TRBD1
v_call: TRBV28
clone_size: -
j_call: TRBJ2-1
cdr3_length: 15
cdr3_nt: TGTGCCAGCAGTGGGACAGGGAGCTCCTACAATGAGCAGTTCTTC
cdr3_aa: CASSGTGSSYNEQFF

d_call: -
v_call: TRBV6-5
clone_size: -
j_call: TRBJ2-1
cdr3_length: 14
cdr3_nt: TGTGCCAGCAGTGCCGGAGGGCTCCACAATGAGCAGTTCTTC
cdr3_aa: CASSAGGLHNEQFF

d_call: -
v_call: TRBV10-3
clone_size: -
j_call: TRBJ1-6
cdr3_length: 14
cdr3_nt: TGTGCCATCAGTGAGTTGGGTGATTATTCACCCCTCCACTTT
cdr3_aa: CAISELGDYSPLHF

d_call: TRBD1
v_call: TRBV5-1
clone_size: -
j_call: TRBJ1-3
cdr3_length: 15
cdr3_nt: TGCGCCAGCAGCGGCAACAGGGGACCCGGAAACACCATATATTTT
cdr3_aa: CASSGNRGPGNTIYF

d_call: TRBD2
v_call: TRBV20-1
clone_size: once
j_call: TRBJ2-2
cdr3_length: 11
cdr3_nt: TGCAGTGCTAGGTCGGGGGGGACGCTGTTTTTT
cdr3_aa: CSARSGGTLFF

d_call: -
v_call: TRBV27
clone_size: -
j_call: TRBJ2-5
cdr3_length: 16
cdr3_nt: TGTGCCAGCAGTTCAACGCGGACCCAGGGAGGAGAGACCCAGTACTTC
cdr3_aa: CASSSTRTQGGETQYF

d_call: TRBD1
v_call: TRBV6-6
clone_size: -
j_call: TRBJ1-2
cdr3_length: 14
cdr3_nt: TGTGCCAGCAGTTACGACAGGGAGAACTATGGCTACACCTTC
cdr3_aa: CASSYDRENYGYTF